Presented here are 16 T cell receptor beta chains from one specimen sequenced in a study of shared clonotypes between healthy human individuals. Assay used: immunoSEQ multiplex PCR; TCRdb lists only in-frame clones, some missing. The data contain about 2.1 million clones, approximately 94% of them singletons. It was CD45RO-negative cells, positively selected for CCR7, that made up naive CD8 cells, with terminally differentiated effector memory CD45RA+ cells excluded. Sample: naive CD8+ T cells from PBMCs. The receptors come from a man aged 18 to 29 in good health. Some clones in this sample may be carry-over from other donors' samples.

This clone was found once. The chain uses TRBV13 and TRBJ2-2; D is perhaps TRBD1 or TRBD2 (7 bases each). V was pared by 2 bases and J by 5 bases, with 21 bases between. There are 18 residues in the CDR3. Germline CDR1 is PRHDT and CDR2 is FYEKMQ (reference sequence). CDR3 sequence (DNA): TGTGCCAGCAGCTTATTTAAAGGGAGGGGGCGAGCGACCGGGGAGCTGTTTTTT. It encodes CASSLFKGRGRATGELFF. Filled out from reference TRBV13 and TRBJ2-2, the complete variable domain reads AAGVIQSPRHLIKEKRETATLKCYPIPRHDTVYWYQQGPGQDPQFLISFYEKMQSDKGSIPDRFSAQQFSDYHSELNMSSLELGDSALYFCASSLFKGRGRATGELFFGEGSRLTVL.

V usage is TRBV4-1 and J usage is TRBJ1-4; D ambiguous. The CDR3 covers 16 residues. In germline, CDR1 is MGHRA, CDR2 YSYEKL. The V and J ends lost 1 base and 4 bases respectively, with 13 bases between them. The CDR3 bases are TGCGCCAGCAGCCAAGGCGTCAGGCAGAATAATGAAAAACTGTTTTTT. As protein: CASSQGVRQNNEKLFF.

J is TRBJ2-3 and V is TRBV6-5, with a weak D call TRBD2 (6 bases). The germline V gene encodes CDR1 MNHEY and CDR2 SVGAGI. V lost 3 bases and J 5 bases, leaving 15 bases between the germline ends. CDR3 length: 15 residues. In nucleotides, the CDR3 is TGTGCCAGCAGTTATTCTGCCGGGACTGGAGATACGCAGTATTTT. Protein sequence: CASSYSAGTGDTQYF.

The rearrangement uses TRBV19 and TRBJ2-7, with D maybe TRBD2 (5 bases). Germline loops: CDR1 LNHDA, CDR2 SQIVND (reference sequence). Between the trimmed V and J ends, which lost 3 bases and 3 bases, there was a span of 12 bases. The CDR3 sequence is 14 residues long. This chain's CDR3 is CASSIGISDYEQYF. DNA for the CDR3: TGTGCCAGTAGTATCGGTATTAGCGACTACGAGCAGTACTTC.

The chain couples TRBV5-5 to TRBJ1-2; 7 bases align to TRBD1. V lost 0 bases and J lost 4; bases outside the gene matches: 3. Germline V lookup: CDR1 SGHKS, CDR2 YYEKEE (reference sequence). This CDR3 comprises 14 residues. CDR3 sequence: CASSLGTGAYGYTF. The CDR3 nucleotides are TGTGCCAGCAGCTTGGGAACAGGGGCCTATGGCTACACCTTC.

This chain uses TRBV4-1 with TRBJ2-5; D gene uncertain. The CDR3 spans 16 residues. V shed 1 base and J shed 1 base, with 13 bases lying between them. Germline CDR1 is MGHRA and CDR2 is YSYEKL. The CDR3 DNA follows: TGCGCCAGCAGCCAAGTTTTGGTTGGCTCCCAAGAGACCCAGTACTTC. As protein: CASSQVLVGSQETQYF.

This sequence joins TRBV6-5 and TRBJ2-3; 7 bases line up with TRBD1. CDR3 length: 14 residues. Germline values: CDR1 MNHEY, CDR2 SVGAGI. V lost 6 bases to trimming and J lost 2 bases; unmatched junction nucleotides: 5. The CDR3 here is CASSPGGPTDTQYF. The DNA of the CDR3 is TGTGCCAGCAGCCCAGGGGGACCCACAGATACGCAGTATTTT.

V is TRBV7-9 and J is TRBJ2-1, with D perhaps given as TRBD1 or TRBD2 (5 bases each). Trimming shortened V by 5 bases and J by 3 bases, and 14 bases separated the two germline ends. This CDR3 spans 15 amino acids. Germline V gene data show CDR1 as SEHNR and CDR2 as FQNEAQ (reference sequence). The CDR3 loop reads CASSTSTGRYNEQFF. DNA of the CDR3: TGTGCCAGCAGCACTTCTACGGGACGCTACAATGAGCAGTTCTTC.

The chain carries TRBV11-2 and TRBJ2-1, with unresolved D. The germline CDR1 and CDR2 sequences are SGHAT and FQNNGV. Trimming left V 1 base short and J 8 bases short, with 6 bases between. This CDR3 spans 12 amino acids. CDR3 nucleotides: TGTGCCAGCAGCTTAGGTTCTTATGAGCAGTTCTTC. Translating it yields CASSLGSYEQFF.

Turning to this clone: Other DNA sequences in the same sample also yield this CDR3. This chain connects TRBV27 to TRBJ2-7; D not resolved. CDR3 size: 13 residues. V was clipped by 3 bases and J by 2 bases, with 8 bases between them. Germline values: CDR1 MNHEY, CDR2 SMNVEV (reference sequence). CDR3: CASSFGVTYEQYF. CDR3 DNA sequence: TGTGCCAGCAGTTTTGGCGTAACCTACGAGCAGTACTTC.

This clone was seen a single time. The V and J genes are TRBV15 and TRBJ2-7, with 7 nucleotides matching TRBD1. Germline assignment: CDR1 LNHNV and CDR2 YYDKDF (reference sequence). The CDR3 has 13 amino acids. The V gene end was trimmed by 4 bases and the J gene end by 2 bases; junction bases not matched to a gene: 2. CDR3 loop: CATSIDRAYEQYF. CDR3 sequence (DNA): TGTGCCACCAGCATAGACAGGGCCTACGAGCAGTACTTC. The complete variable domain, with remaining parts taken from reference TRBV15 and TRBJ2-7, reads DAMVIQNPRYQVTQFGKPVTLSCSQTLNHNVMYWYQQKSSQAPKLLFHYYDKDFNNEADTPDNFQSRRPNTSFCFLDIRSPGLGDTAMYLCATSIDRAYEQYFGPGTRLTVT.

The chain employs TRBV27 and TRBJ2-1; D possibly corresponds to TRBD2 (5 bases). Trimming cost V 2 bases and J 9 bases, with 14 bases left between them. The CDR3 is 14 amino acids. Germline-derived CDR1 and CDR2 are MNHEY and SMNVEV (reference sequence). In DNA, the CDR3 is TGTGCCAGCAGTTTAAACCGGGGTCCCGGTGAGCAGTTCTTC. This translates into CASSLNRGPGEQFF.

This chain joins TRBV10-2 and TRBJ2-3; D is undetermined. Germline V gene lookup returns CDR1 WSHSY and CDR2 SAAADI. V lost 8 bases, J lost 5 bases, and 11 bases lay in between. The CDR3 runs 12 residues. The CDR3: CASGERLDTQYF. The CDR3, as DNA: TGCGCCAGCGGAGAAAGGTTAGATACGCAGTATTTT.

CDR3 coding DNA: TGTGCCAGCAGCTCCCCGGGACAGGAAACTTTCTTC. Protein sequence: CASSSPGQETFF. The chain is built from TRBV7-3 and TRBJ2-1, with 8 nucleotides matching TRBD1. Looked up from germline, CDR1 is SGHTA and CDR2 is FQGTGA. The CDR3 sequence is 12 residues long. V shed 4 bases, J shed 16 bases, and the junction held 9 bases outside the gene matches.

This sequence joins TRBV28 and TRBJ2-1; 11 nucleotides align to TRBD2. Germline-derived CDR1 and CDR2 are MDHEN and SYDVKM. The CDR3 covers 15 residues. The junction had 10 bases not matched to a gene; V was cut back by 6 bases and J by 9 bases. CDR3 residues: CASSLLAGAGGEQFF. Written as DNA, the CDR3 is TGTGCCAGCAGCCTACTAGCGGGAGCCGGGGGTGAGCAGTTCTTC.

The chain couples TRBV13 to TRBJ2-1, with D perhaps TRBD1 or TRBD2 (5 bases each). Trimming pared 5 bases from V and 0 bases from J, leaving 11 bases between. This CDR3 region has 15 residues. Germline CDR1 PRHDT, CDR2 FYEKMQ (reference sequence). The CDR3 spells CASSPEGSSYNEQFF. In DNA, the CDR3 is TGTGCCAGCAGCCCAGAGGGGAGCTCCTACAATGAGCAGTTCTTC.